The clone carrying this T cell receptor (beta chain) was seen at least ten times. Scientists amplified the TCR beta CDR3 regions from RNA transcripts. HTBI primers served in a first-round RT-PCR, which a second-round multiplex PCR followed. One entry per CDR3 protein results from TCRdb running MiXCR on the multiplex PCR reads. The sample contains tens of thousands of distinct CDR3 sequences, approximately 50% of which appear only once. V lost 6 bases and J 7 bases, leaving 6 bases between the germline ends. This CDR3 comprises 11 residues. Germline V gene data show CDR1 as MGHDK and CDR2 as SYGVNS. The sample belongs to a study of Graves' ophthalmopathy and Graves' hyperthyroidism. If no ophthalmopathy appeared within 18 months of follow-up, hyperthyroidism was termed stable.

Sequencing was carried out using peripheral blood. The TCR comes from an adult woman with stable Graves' hyperthyroidism. J is TRBJ2-2 and V is TRBV25-1; perhaps TRBD2 as D (6 bases). CDR3 residues: CASRGGGELFF. The CDR3 DNA follows: TGTGCCAGCAGGGGGGGCGGGGAGCTGTTTTTT. Complete variable domain (other parts from reference TRBV25-1 and TRBJ2-2): EADIYQTPRYLVIGTGKKITLECSQTMGHDKMYWYQQDPGMELHLIHYSYGVNSTEKGDLSSESTVSRIRTEHFPLTLESARPSHTSQYLCASRGGGELFFGEGSRLTVL.